One TCR beta chain is described in this entry. This table comes from immunoSEQ multiplex PCR, and its TCRdb copy is limited to in-frame clones, with some not included. The sample lists about 49,000 clones; around 90% were seen once. The record originates from a study of technical replicates of blood from a handful of donors. The origin of this receptor is a human donor in good health. Some clones in this sample may be carry-over from other donors' samples. The sequenced material came from PBMCs.

Here the CDR3 reads CASSIDGYNEQFF. The DNA of the CDR3 is TGTGCCAGCAGCATTGACGGGTACAATGAGCAGTTCTTC. This chain joins TRBV5-4 and TRBJ2-1; D is unresolved. The CDR3 length is 13 residues. Germline V CDR1 and CDR2: SGHNT, YYREEE (reference sequence). V lost 4 bases, J lost 4 bases, and 9 bases lay in between.